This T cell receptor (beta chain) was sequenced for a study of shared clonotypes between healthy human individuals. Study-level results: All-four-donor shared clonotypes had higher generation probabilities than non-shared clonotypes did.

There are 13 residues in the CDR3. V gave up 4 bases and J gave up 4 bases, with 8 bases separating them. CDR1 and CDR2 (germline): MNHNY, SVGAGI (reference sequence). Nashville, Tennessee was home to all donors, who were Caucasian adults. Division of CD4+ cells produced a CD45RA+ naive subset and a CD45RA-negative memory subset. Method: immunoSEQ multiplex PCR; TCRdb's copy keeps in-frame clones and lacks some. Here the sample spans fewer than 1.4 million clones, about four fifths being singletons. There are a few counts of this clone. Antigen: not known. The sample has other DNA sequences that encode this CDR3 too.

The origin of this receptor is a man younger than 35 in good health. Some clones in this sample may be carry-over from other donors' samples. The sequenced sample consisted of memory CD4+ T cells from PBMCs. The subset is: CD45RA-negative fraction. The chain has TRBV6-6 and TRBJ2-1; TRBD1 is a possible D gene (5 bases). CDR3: CASSSDRYNEQFF. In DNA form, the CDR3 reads TGTGCCAGCAGTTCCGACAGATACAATGAGCAGTTCTTC.